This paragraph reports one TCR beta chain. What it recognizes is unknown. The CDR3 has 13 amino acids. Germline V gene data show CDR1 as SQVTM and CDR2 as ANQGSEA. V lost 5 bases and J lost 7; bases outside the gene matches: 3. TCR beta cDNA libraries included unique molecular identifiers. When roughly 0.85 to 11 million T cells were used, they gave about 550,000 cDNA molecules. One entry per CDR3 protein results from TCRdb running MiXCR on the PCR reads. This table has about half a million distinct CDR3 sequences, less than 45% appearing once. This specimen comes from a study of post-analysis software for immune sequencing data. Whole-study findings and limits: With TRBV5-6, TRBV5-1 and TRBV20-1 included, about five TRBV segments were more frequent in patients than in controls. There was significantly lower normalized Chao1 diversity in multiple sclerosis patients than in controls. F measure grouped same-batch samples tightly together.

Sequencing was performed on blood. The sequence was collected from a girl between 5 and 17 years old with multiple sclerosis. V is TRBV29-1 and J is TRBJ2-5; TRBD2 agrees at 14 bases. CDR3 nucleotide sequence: TGCAGCGTTACCGGACTAGCGGGAGGGACCCAGTACTTC. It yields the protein CSVTGLAGGTQYF.